Listed here is a single T cell receptor beta chain. This entry comes from a study of cytomegalovirus exposure and HLA in healthy donors. Healthy bone marrow donors made up the cohort. Researchers ran the PCR with 60 Vbeta and 13 Jbeta primers. The data were produced by immunoSEQ multiplex PCR, yet TCRdb's version contains in-frame clones alone and is incomplete. Of about 130,000 clones listed, roughly 82% are singletons. This CDR3 is 14 amino acids long. Trimming at V came to 2 bases and at J to 5 bases, leaving 6 bases not matched to a gene. The germline V gene has CDR1 SGHTA and CDR2 FQGNSA. The sample was PBMCs. The gene calls are TRBV7-2 and TRBJ2-7; TRBD1 matches 7 bases. The source of this sequence is a woman between 18 and 29 years old in good health and CMV-seropositive. Written as DNA, the CDR3 is TGTGCCAGCAGCTTAATTCTTCAGGGGGACGAGCAGTACTTC. This codes for CASSLILQGDEQYF.